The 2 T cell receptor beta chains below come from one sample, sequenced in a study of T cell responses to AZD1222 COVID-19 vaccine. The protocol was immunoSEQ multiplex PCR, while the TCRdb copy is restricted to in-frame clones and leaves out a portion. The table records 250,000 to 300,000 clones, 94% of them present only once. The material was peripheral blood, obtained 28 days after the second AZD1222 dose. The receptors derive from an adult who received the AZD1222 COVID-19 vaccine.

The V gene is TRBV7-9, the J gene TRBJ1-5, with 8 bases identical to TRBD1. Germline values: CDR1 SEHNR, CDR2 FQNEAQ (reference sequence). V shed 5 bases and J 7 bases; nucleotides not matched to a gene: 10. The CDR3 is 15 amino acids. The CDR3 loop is CASSPGTGNGQPQHF. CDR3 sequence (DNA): TGTGCCAGCAGCCCTGGGACAGGCAACGGGCAGCCCCAGCATTTT.

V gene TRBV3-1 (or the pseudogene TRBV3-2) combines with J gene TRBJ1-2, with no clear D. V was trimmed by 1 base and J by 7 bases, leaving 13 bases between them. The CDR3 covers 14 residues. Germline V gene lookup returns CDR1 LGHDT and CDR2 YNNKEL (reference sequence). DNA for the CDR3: TGTGCCAGCAGCCAAGTTCGGCGAGGAAGTGGCTACACCTTC. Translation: CASSQVRRGSGYTF.